This entry is about one T cell receptor (beta chain). These data belong to a study of Ad26.COV2.S vaccination and SARS-CoV-2 variants. The treatment denotes: 15 to 20 received Ad26.COV2.S at low or high dose, single or two shots; five or six received placebo; per-sample allocation not given. After the first vaccine or placebo injection, samples were drawn on day 63. CDR1 and CDR2 (germline): SGHRS, YFSETQ. This CDR3 spans 15 amino acids. Trimming at V came to 2 bases and at J to 10 bases, leaving 9 bases not matched to a gene. The protocol was immunoSEQ multiplex PCR, while the TCRdb copy is restricted to in-frame clones and leaves out a portion. The sample yields approximately 450,000 clones, approximately 92% seen once.

The chain has TRBV5-1 and TRBJ2-1; 10 bases match TRBD2. The source was peripheral blood, collected in a trial of Ad26.COV2.S vaccine versus placebo. This clonotype was obtained from a person between 18 and 60 years old who received the Ad26.COV2.S COVID-19 vaccine or a placebo. The chain's CDR3 is CASSLAGGPIPEQFF. The CDR3 region has the DNA TGCGCCAGCAGCTTAGCGGGAGGGCCGATTCCGGAGCAGTTCTTC.